The 18 T cell receptor beta chains in this list originate from one sample, sequenced in a study of B cell selection in AIRE deficiency (dated by TCRdb to the late 2010s). Conventional CD4 T cells were sorted as cells that were CD4+CD127+. The library was produced with the immunoSEQ multiplex PCR assay. TCRdb re-hosts the immuneACCESS table, in-frame sequences only. Its copies lack some clones; in the studies checked, an unresolved V gene accounts for under half of them, and the cause for the rest is not known. Across this sample there are approximately 25,000 clones, with about 95% seen only once. Around 0.26% of the sample belongs to the ten largest clones. The sequenced material came from CD4+CD127+ conventional T cells sorted from PBMCs. The receptors shown here come from a human donor in good health.

The chain has TRBV10-2 and TRBJ2-7, with D possibly matching TRBD2 (7 bases). Between the trimmed V and J ends, which lost 0 bases and 4 bases, there was a span of 10 bases. The CDR3 contains 14 residues. Looked up from germline, CDR1 is WSHSY and CDR2 is SAAADI. CDR3 nucleotides: TGCGCCAGCAGTGAGTCGGCGGGGGCATACGAGCAGTACTTC. It encodes CASSESAGAYEQYF.

This clone was counted a few times. The chain has TRBV11-3 and TRBJ1-2; no clear D gene. The V end was cut by 1 base, the J end by 0 bases, with 12 bases between. This CDR3 is 16 amino acids long. The V gene's germline CDR1 is SGHNT and CDR2 YENEEA. The chain's CDR3 is CASSLVRLSANYGYTF. The CDR3 DNA reads as TGTGCCAGCAGCTTAGTTAGGTTATCAGCTAACTATGGCTACACCTTC.

The rearrangement uses TRBV18 and TRBJ2-6, with no clear D. V dropped 4 bases and J dropped 3 bases, with 4 bases sitting between them. The CDR3 extends over 13 amino acids. Germline CDR1 reads KGHSH; CDR2 reads LQKENI. CDR3 protein: CASSLGGANVLTF. The DNA for the CDR3 is TGTGCCAGCTCACTAGGTGGGGCCAACGTCCTGACTTTC.

V usage is TRBV7-2 and J usage is TRBJ2-3; D is unclear. Germline lookup yields CDR1 SGHTA and CDR2 FQGNSA. The length of the CDR3 is 14 residues. V was cut by 1 base and J by 3 bases, with 8 bases left in between. The CDR3 is CASSLEGLTDTQYF. CDR3 sequence (DNA): TGTGCCAGCAGCTTAGAGGGCCTGACAGATACGCAGTATTTT.

The J gene is TRBJ1-2, the V gene TRBV4-1; D is perhaps TRBD1 (5 bases). Germline-derived CDR1 and CDR2 are MGHRA and YSYEKL. V was pared by 1 base and J by 8 bases, with 14 bases between. The CDR3 consists of 14 residues. In nucleotides, the CDR3 is TGCGCCAGCAGCCAAGTACAGGCCCCTAGAGGCTACACCTTC. Translated: CASSQVQAPRGYTF.

The rearrangement uses TRBV29-1 and TRBJ2-3; no reliable D call. The CDR3 runs to 13 residues. CDR1 and CDR2 (germline): SQVTM, ANQGSEA. Trimming removed 5 bases from V and 2 bases from J, with 11 bases in between. The CDR3 DNA is TGCAGCGTTCGCGGACGGATCACAGATACGCAGTATTTT. As protein: CSVRGRITDTQYF.

The chain is built from TRBV7-8 and TRBJ1-2; tentative D call: TRBD1 (5 bases). CDR3 length: 14 residues. Deletions cut 1 base from V and 4 bases from J, with 10 bases between. From germline, CDR1 is SGHVS and CDR2 FQNEAQ. The DNA for the CDR3 is TGTGCCAGCAGCTTAGATGGGGGGGTCTATGGCTACACCTTC. Its protein product is CASSLDGGVYGYTF.

The rearrangement uses TRBV19 and TRBJ1-1, with D possibly being TRBD1 (5 bases). Germline V gene sequence: CDR1 LNHDA, CDR2 SQIVND (reference sequence). The ends were cut back, 6 bases at V and 0 bases at J, with 17 bases in the middle. The length of the CDR3 is 16 residues. Here the CDR3 DNA reads TGTGCCAGTAGCCCGGGACTGCGAATAGTGAACACTGAAGCTTTCTTT. Residues: CASSPGLRIVNTEAFF.

The rearrangement joins TRBV5-4 to TRBJ2-5, with TRBD2 matching 11 bases. Germline V gene sequence: CDR1 SGHNT, CDR2 YYREEE (reference sequence). V gave up 6 bases and J gave up 2 bases; unmatched junction bases: 9. CDR3 size: 16 residues. Written as DNA, the CDR3 is TGTGCCAGCAACGTCGCCGGGACTAGCGGTCAAGAGACCCAGTACTTC. Amino acid sequence: CASNVAGTSGQETQYF.

The chain couples TRBV7-8 to TRBJ1-2, with D possibly TRBD1 on 5 matching bases. V was clipped by 5 bases and J by 4 bases, with 11 bases between them. Germline CDR1 SGHVS, CDR2 FQNEAQ. The CDR3 spans 13 residues. The CDR3 coding sequence is TGTGCCAGCAGCGCCCAGGGTAGCTATGGCTACACCTTC. Translated, it gives CASSAQGSYGYTF. Using reference TRBV7-8 and TRBJ1-2 for the parts outside the CDR3, the full variable domain is GAGVSQSPRYKVAKRGQDVALRCDPISGHVSLFWYQQALGQGPEFLTYFQNEAQLDKSGLPSDRFFAERPEGSVSTLKIQRTQQEDSAVYLCASSAQGSYGYTFGSGTRLTVV.

V and J are TRBV27 and TRBJ1-1, with 8 bases fitting TRBD1. Trimming took 5 bases from V and 5 from J; bases not matched to a gene: 16. The germline CDR1 and CDR2 sequences are MNHEY and SMNVEV (reference sequence). CDR3 length: 17 amino acids. For the CDR3, the DNA is TGTGCCAGCAGTACACTTCCGGGACAGGCCTCAAGGACTGAAGCTTTCTTT. Translated, it gives CASSTLPGQASRTEAFF.

The V and J genes are TRBV4-1 and TRBJ2-7; TRBD2 is a possible D gene (7 bases). CDR3 length: 16 residues. V was pared by 2 bases and J by 4 bases, with 18 bases between. Germline CDR1 and CDR2: MGHRA and YSYEKL. The CDR3 region is CASSQYLRGAHYEQYF. The CDR3 region has the DNA TGCGCCAGCAGCCAATACCTCCGGGGGGCGCATTACGAGCAGTACTTC.

This chain uses TRBV12-5 with TRBJ2-2; possibly TRBD1 for D (6 bases). CDR1 and CDR2 from the germline V gene are LGHNT and FRNRAP. This CDR3 is 15 amino acids long. The ends were cut back, 9 bases at V and 4 bases at J, with 18 bases in the middle. The CDR3 sequence: CASRLQGRSTGELFF. CDR3 coding DNA: TGTGCTAGCCGATTACAGGGTAGGAGCACCGGGGAGCTGTTTTTT.

The rearrangement uses TRBV21-1 and TRBJ2-7; the tabulated D call, TRBD2, remains unverified against the DNA. TRBV21-1 is assigned pseudogene status. The CDR3 has 15 amino acids. Here the CDR3 reads CASSKVPSGSYEQYF. The CDR3 nucleotides are TGTGCCAGCAGCAAAGTACCTAGCGGCTCCTACGAGCAGTACTTC.

The chain combines TRBV7-2 with TRBJ2-7; perhaps TRBD2 as D (5 bases). V was cut by 3 bases and J by 0 bases, with 15 bases left in between. CDR1 is SGHTA and CDR2 is FQGNSA in the germline V gene. The CDR3 length is 16 residues. The chain's CDR3 is CASSFTSAGYSYEQYF. The CDR3 DNA is TGTGCCAGCAGCTTCACGTCCGCGGGCTACTCCTACGAGCAGTACTTC.

This chain links TRBV5-6 with TRBJ2-1, with a possible D match to TRBD2 (7 bases). V was cut by 6 bases and J by 2 bases, with 12 bases left in between. The CDR3 totals 14 residues. Germline lookup yields CDR1 SGHDT and CDR2 YYEEEE. The CDR3 loop is CASNWGGTYNEQFF. CDR3 bases: TGTGCCAGCAACTGGGGGGGCACCTACAATGAGCAGTTCTTC.

DNA for the CDR3: TGTGCCAGCTCCAGGGACAGGGACACTGAAGCTTTCTTT. As protein: CASSRDRDTEAFF. V is TRBV18 and J is TRBJ1-1; 9 bases are a match to TRBD1. CDR1 KGHSH and CDR2 LQKENI come from the germline V gene. Unmatched junction bases numbered 2, after V lost 6 bases and J lost 3 bases. There are 13 residues in the CDR3.

J is TRBJ1-2 and V is TRBV6-1, with no clear D. Germline CDR1 is MNHNS and CDR2 is SASEGT. CDR3 length equals 14 residues. Trimming took 7 bases from V and 4 from J, leaving 16 bases between them. The CDR3 here is CASTWWGGRYGYTF. CDR3 DNA sequence: TGTGCCAGCACTTGGTGGGGAGGGCGCTATGGCTACACCTTC.